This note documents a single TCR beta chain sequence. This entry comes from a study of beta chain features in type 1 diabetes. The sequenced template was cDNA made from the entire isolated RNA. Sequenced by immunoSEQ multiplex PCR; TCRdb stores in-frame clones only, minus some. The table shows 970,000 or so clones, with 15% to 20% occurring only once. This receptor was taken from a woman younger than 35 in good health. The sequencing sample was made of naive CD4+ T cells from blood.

The CDR3 sequence: CASSEGHAWTEAFF. The CDR3 DNA follows: TGTGCCAGCAGTGAGGGGCACGCTTGGACTGAAGCTTTCTTT. The chain employs TRBV6-1 and TRBJ1-1; D perhaps matches TRBD1 (5 bases). This CDR3 region has 14 residues. Trimming removed 3 bases from V and 5 bases from J, with 13 bases in between. The germline CDR1 and CDR2 sequences are MNHNS and SASEGT.